This T cell receptor (beta chain) came from a study of CD8 T cells in Susac syndrome. V shed 0 bases and J 5 bases; nucleotides not matched to a gene: 7. Germline lookup yields CDR1 SGHRS and CDR2 YFSETQ. This CDR3 has 17 residues. It was with random hexamers that about 0.45 to 1 ug RNA was reverse transcribed. TCRdb re-called the immunoSEQ multiplex PCR reads with MiXCR, one entry per CDR3 protein. Among approximately 230,000 distinct CDR3 sequences listed, over 85% were seen once. The receptor was isolated from a human donor with multiple sclerosis. Material for sequencing was CD4+ T cells from PBMCs. The rearrangement joins TRBV5-1 to TRBJ2-3; 12 positions match TRBD2. CDR3 region: CASSLVLAGGPIDTQYF. Written as DNA, the CDR3 is TGCGCCAGCAGCTTGGTCCTAGCGGGGGGGCCCATAGATACGCAGTATTTT.